These 26 T cell receptor beta chains came from one sample sequenced in a study of beta chain features in type 1 diabetes (dated by TCRdb to the late 2010s). The library was produced with the immunoSEQ multiplex PCR assay. The entire isolated RNA was reverse transcribed using the High Capacity cDNA Reverse Transcription Kit, and thus expressed TCRB transcripts were sequenced. TCRdb took over this immuneACCESS table, retaining in-frame rearrangements with V and J assigned. Such tables are incomplete; in checked studies, under half of the missing clones stem from an unresolved V gene, and the remainder is unexplained. Here the sample has roughly 290,000 clones; around 7.8% occur a single time. The ten largest clones take up approximately 1% of the sample. Input material: central memory CD4+ T cells from blood. Every receptor here comes from a woman aged 18-30 years in good health.

This clone has more than one count but fewer than ten. The chain joins TRBV19 to TRBJ1-1; tentatively, D is TRBD1 (5 bases). The V gene lost 6 bases and the J gene lost 13 bases, with 24 bases spanning the gap. The CDR3 contains 14 residues. The germline V gene has CDR1 LNHDA and CDR2 SQIVND (reference sequence). CDR3 sequence: CASRWGSPQVFVFF. CDR3 sequence (DNA): TGTGCCAGTAGATGGGGGTCTCCACAGGTGTTCGTTTTCTTT.

Regarding this clone: At the DNA level, this CDR3 is encoded by other sequences in the same sample as well. V and J are TRBV30 and TRBJ1-1; 9 nucleotides agree with TRBD1. Germline trimming cut 3 bases from V and 1 base from J; bases unmatched to any gene: 0. This CDR3 contains 13 residues. Germline CDR1 is GTSNPN and CDR2 is SVGIG (reference sequence). CDR3 sequence reads: CAWRGQGNTEAFF. The CDR3 region has the DNA TGTGCCTGGAGGGGACAGGGGAACACTGAAGCTTTCTTT.

This clone was seen repeatedly, ten times or more. Other DNA sequences in this specimen translate into the identical CDR3. The chain's CDR3 is CASSYSKGNYGYTF. CDR3 coding DNA: TGTGCCAGCAGTTACTCAAAGGGGAACTATGGCTACACCTTC. The chain recombines TRBV6-6 with TRBJ1-2; D perhaps matches TRBD1 (5 bases). Germline V gene sequence: CDR1 MNHNY, CDR2 SVGAGI (reference sequence). The CDR3 has 14 amino acids. V gave up 0 bases and J gave up 2 bases, with 7 bases separating them.

In this sample, this clone turned up a few times. The chain carries TRBV7-9 and TRBJ1-3; D unclear. This CDR3 spans 13 amino acids. Trimming cost V 3 bases and J 4 bases, with 7 bases left between them. Germline values: CDR1 SEHNR, CDR2 FQNEAQ (reference sequence). Written as DNA, the CDR3 is TGTGCCAGCAGCTTTGGATTAGGAAACACCATATATTTT. Translation gives CASSFGLGNTIYF.

A note on this clone: This likely stems from a read error, as it lies one base from a far larger clone. Other DNA sequences in this specimen translate into the identical CDR3. The chain carries TRBV25-1 and TRBJ1-6; a possible D gene is TRBD1 (6 bases). This CDR3 is 13 amino acids long. V lost 6 bases, J lost 5 bases, and 8 bases lay in between. Germline V gives CDR1 MGHDK, CDR2 SYGVNS. This CDR3 reads CASSRDNNSPLHF. CDR3 nucleotide sequence: TGTGCCAGCAGCCGGGACAATAATTCACCCCTCCACTTT.

The rearrangement uses TRBV9 and TRBJ2-2; 8 positions match TRBD2. This CDR3 is 16 amino acids long. Germline CDR1 and CDR2: SGDLS and YYNGEE. The V gene end was trimmed by 0 bases and the J gene end by 4 bases; junction bases not matched to a gene: 5. This chain's CDR3 is CASSVVGLAGTGELFF. CDR3 nucleotide sequence: TGTGCCAGCAGCGTAGTAGGACTAGCTGGCACCGGGGAGCTGTTTTTT. The whole variable domain, remainder taken from reference TRBV9 and TRBJ2-2, is DSGVTQTPKHLITATGQRVTLRCSPRSGDLSVYWYQQSLDQGLQFLIQYYNGEERAKGNILERFSAQQFPDLHSELNLSSLELGDSALYFCASSVVGLAGTGELFFGEGSRLTVL.

This chain links TRBV13 with TRBJ2-1; D is unclear. This CDR3 contains 15 residues. CDR1 is PRHDT and CDR2 is FYEKMQ in the germline V gene (reference sequence). V was cut by 7 bases and J by 6 bases, with 19 bases left in between. CDR3: CASNRKIFVSNEQFF. CDR3 nucleotides: TGTGCCAGCAACCGCAAAATTTTCGTCTCCAATGAGCAGTTCTTC.

In this sample, this clone turned up many times. As DNA, the CDR3 is TGTGCCAGCAGTCCTCAACAGGGAGGGAACACTGAAGCTTTCTTT. It specifies CASSPQQGGNTEAFF. The V gene is TRBV2, the J gene TRBJ1-1; D is possibly TRBD1 (6 bases). The CDR3 covers 15 residues. CDR1 is SNHLY and CDR2 is FYNNEI in the germline V gene. V was cut by 5 bases and J by 1 base, with 14 bases left in between.

The chain joins TRBV5-1 to TRBJ2-3; weak D call: TRBD1 (6 bases). There are 12 residues in the CDR3. Trimming took off 5 bases at V and 6 bases at J, with 10 bases between the two ends. Per the germline V gene, CDR1 is SGHRS and CDR2 is YFSETQ. The CDR3 sequence is CASRGALDTQYF. The CDR3 DNA reads TGCGCCAGCAGGGGGGCTCTCGATACGCAGTATTTT.

This clone was detected many times. V gene TRBV14 combines with J gene TRBJ2-7, with TRBD1 as a possible D gene (6 bases). From germline, CDR1 is SGHDN and CDR2 FVKESK. V dropped 1 base and J dropped 4 bases, with 17 bases sitting between them. This CDR3 spans 16 amino acids. This chain's CDR3 is CASSQGLQGKRYEQYF. Written as DNA, the CDR3 is TGTGCCAGCAGCCAAGGGTTGCAGGGGAAAAGGTACGAGCAGTACTTC.

As to this clone: In the same sample, other DNA sequences code for this CDR3. The chain recombines TRBV19 with TRBJ2-2, with D maybe TRBD1 (5 bases). Germline V gene lookup returns CDR1 LNHDA and CDR2 SQIVND (reference sequence). Trimming took off 7 bases at V and 0 bases at J, with 15 bases between the two ends. The CDR3 loop spans 16 amino acids. CDR3 residues: CASKGQGRSNTGELFF. The CDR3, as DNA: TGTGCCAGTAAGGGTCAGGGAAGGTCGAACACCGGGGAGCTGTTTTTT.

CDR3 in DNA: TGTGCCAGCAGCGAGGACAGGGCTCCTTATGGCTACACCTTC. Its translation: CASSEDRAPYGYTF. The gene calls are TRBV6-6 and TRBJ1-2; 8 nucleotides match TRBD1. CDR1 and CDR2 from the germline V gene are MNHNY and SVGAGI (reference sequence). After removal of 6 bases from V and 5 bases from J, the junction contained 8 bases not matched to a gene. CDR3 length: 14 residues.

This chain links TRBV2 with TRBJ2-3, with 11 bases that match TRBD2. Germline V gene sequence: CDR1 SNHLY, CDR2 FYNNEI. The trim removed 4 bases at V and 4 bases at J, leaving 4 bases unmatched. The CDR3 has 15 residues. In DNA form, the CDR3 reads TGTGCCAGCAGTGGATTAGCGGGAGGGGCAGATACGCAGTATTTT. This encodes CASSGLAGGADTQYF.

In this sample, this clone turned up a few times. The V call is TRBV4-2, the J call TRBJ2-3, with TRBD1 matching over 8 bases. With V trimmed by 6 bases and J by 2 bases, 10 bases remained unmatched. This CDR3 spans 16 amino acids. CDR1 LGHNA and CDR2 YNFKEQ come from the germline V gene. CDR3 coding DNA: TGTGCCAGCAGTCTTCAGGGGGCGCGGGACACAGATACGCAGTATTTT. It yields the protein CASSLQGARDTDTQYF.

V gene TRBV7-2 combines with J gene TRBJ2-1; 8 bases align to TRBD2. This CDR3 region has 14 residues. Germline-derived CDR1 and CDR2 are SGHTA and FQGNSA. V trimming: 7 bases; J trimming: 9 bases; junction bases outside the gene matches: 11. CDR3 in amino acids: CASNHRRAGGEQFF. CDR3 bases: TGTGCCAGCAACCATCGGCGGGCGGGAGGTGAGCAGTTCTTC.

This clone has just a few counts. The CDR3 reads CASSPVRQAGIYNEQFF. The CDR3 DNA follows: TGTGCCAGCTCACCAGTTCGCCAAGCGGGAATCTATAATGAGCAGTTCTTC. The chain joins TRBV18 to TRBJ2-1; 7 bases agree with TRBD2. Germline CDR1 reads KGHSH; CDR2 reads LQKENI. This CDR3 is 17 amino acids long. Trimming cost V 2 bases and J 7 bases; bases outside gene matches: 14.

The rearrangement uses TRBV4-1 and TRBJ1-5, with 11 bases lining up with TRBD1. V trimming: 3 bases; J trimming: 1 base; junction bases outside the gene matches: 11. Per the germline V gene, CDR1 is MGHRA and CDR2 is YSYEKL. The CDR3 runs to 19 residues. CDR3 protein: CASSQRHLGQGESNQPQHF. The CDR3 DNA reads as TGCGCCAGCAGCCAGAGACATTTGGGACAGGGGGAAAGCAATCAGCCCCAGCATTTT.

There are a few counts of this clone. The chain combines TRBV4-2 with TRBJ1-2; D remains unclear. CDR3 length: 15 amino acids. Trimming took off 2 bases at V and 2 bases at J, with 12 bases between the two ends. Germline lookup yields CDR1 LGHNA and CDR2 YNFKEQ. The CDR3 sequence is CASSQFSDQNYGYTF. Written as DNA, the CDR3 is TGTGCCAGCAGCCAATTCTCAGACCAAAACTATGGCTACACCTTC.

This clone has only a few counts. The J gene is TRBJ2-1, the V gene TRBV30; D ambiguous. CDR1 and CDR2 from the germline V gene are GTSNPN and SVGIG (reference sequence). CDR3 length equals 12 residues. Trimming shortened V by 6 bases and J by 0 bases, and 6 bases separated the two germline ends. The CDR3 bases are TGTGCCTGCCCTGGCTCCTACAATGAGCAGTTCTTC. Translation: CACPGSYNEQFF.

The CDR3 is CASSTGSGGVAQHF. The DNA for the CDR3 is TGTGCCAGCAGCACGGGCAGTGGAGGGGTGGCCCAGCATTTT. This sequence joins TRBV7-9 and TRBJ1-5, with D possibly TRBD1 on 5 matching bases. Germline V gives CDR1 SEHNR, CDR2 FQNEAQ (reference sequence). CDR3 length: 14 residues. The V end lost 5 bases, the J end lost 11 bases, and 19 bases lay between the germline ends.

The rearrangement links TRBV18 to TRBJ2-7, with D perhaps assigned TRBD1 or TRBD2 (6 bases each). The CDR3 consists of 14 residues. The germline gives CDR1 KGHSH, CDR2 LQKENI. V shed 3 bases and J shed 6 bases, with 15 bases lying between them. The CDR3 DNA reads TGTGCCAGCTCACCCTGGACAGACGGGGGCGAGCAGTACGTC. Protein product: CASSPWTDGGEQYV.

This clone occurred a few times. The chain combines TRBV5-4 with TRBJ2-1; D tentatively reads TRBD1 or TRBD2 (5 bases each). Germline loops: CDR1 SGHNT, CDR2 YYREEE (reference sequence). Trimming left V 0 bases short and J 7 bases short, with 14 bases between. There are 15 residues in the CDR3. The CDR3 DNA reads as TGTGCCAGCAGCTTGGGTGTAGTGAGGGGTAATGAGCAGTTCTTC. Protein sequence: CASSLGVVRGNEQFF.

The gene calls are TRBV11-3 and TRBJ1-2; D gene unclear. Per germline, CDR1 SGHNT and CDR2 YENEEA. The CDR3 covers 14 residues. V dropped 2 bases and J dropped 3 bases, with 10 bases sitting between them. CDR3 sequence (DNA): TGTGCCAGCAGCTTAAGTCCGGGTTACTATGGCTACACCTTC. Its translation: CASSLSPGYYGYTF.

The table lists this clone with a few counts. The chain employs TRBV5-1 and TRBJ1-2, with D maybe TRBD1 (6 bases). The CDR3 has 16 residues. V lost 0 bases to trimming and J lost 2 bases, with 14 bases between them. Germline V lookup: CDR1 SGHRS, CDR2 YFSETQ. DNA for the CDR3: TGCGCCAGCAGCTTGGCCGGGGGCGCGCAGAACTATGGCTACACCTTC. Translation: CASSLAGGAQNYGYTF.

The sample holds a few counts of this clone. The CDR3 DNA sequence: TGTGCCAGCAGTTTTACCCGCCCGAACCAGGGATCCCGCTATGGCTACACCTTC. This sequence encodes CASSFTRPNQGSRYGYTF. This chain links TRBV27 with TRBJ1-2; D is possibly TRBD1 (5 bases). This CDR3 is built from 18 residues. Germline V CDR1 and CDR2: MNHEY, SMNVEV (reference sequence). V was pared by 3 bases and J by 4 bases, with 24 bases between.

This clone turned up a few times. The V gene is TRBV11-2, the J gene TRBJ2-5; TRBD1 aligns across 7 bases. Looked up from germline, CDR1 is SGHAT and CDR2 is FQNNGV. V dropped 6 bases and J dropped 3; count of bases not matched to a gene: 1. CDR3 length: 12 amino acids. Written as DNA, the CDR3 is TGTGCCAGCAGTCAGGGGGAAGAGACCCAGTACTTC. The encoded protein is CASSQGEETQYF.